These 8 T cell receptor beta chains were sequenced from one sample in a study of cytomegalovirus exposure and HLA in healthy donors. In the PCR, 60 Vbeta and 13 Jbeta primers were used. Profiling relied on immunoSEQ multiplex PCR, and the TCRdb table lists in-frame clones only, not all of them. Its clone listing holds 150,000 or so clones. Material for sequencing was PBMCs. All receptors come from a woman aged 40 to 50 in good health and CMV-seropositive.

V gene TRBV27 combines with J gene TRBJ1-4; 9 bases are a match to TRBD1. The germline gives CDR1 MNHEY, CDR2 SMNVEV (reference sequence). Trimming cost V 5 bases and J 12 bases; bases outside gene matches: 10. CDR3 length: 14 residues. The DNA for the CDR3 is TGTGCCAGCAGTGTGGGACAGGGCTTTGACGAACTGTTTTTT. Protein sequence: CASSVGQGFDELFF.

V and J are TRBV4-2 and TRBJ1-1; unclear D gene. The CDR3 runs to 14 residues. V dropped 2 bases and J dropped 3 bases, with 10 bases sitting between them. Germline CDR1 reads LGHNA; CDR2 reads YNFKEQ. The CDR3 DNA reads TGTGCCAGCAGCCAAACTAGGGCAGACACTGAAGCTTTCTTT. Its translation is CASSQTRADTEAFF.

The rearrangement uses TRBV27 and TRBJ2-7; weak D call: TRBD1 (6 bases). V was clipped by 5 bases and J by 1 base, with 15 bases between them. Germline assignment: CDR1 MNHEY and CDR2 SMNVEV (reference sequence). The CDR3 runs 15 residues. CDR3 region: CASSRDRTVSYEQYF. The CDR3 coding sequence is TGTGCCAGCAGTAGGGACCGGACAGTTTCCTACGAGCAGTACTTC.

The rearrangement links TRBV7-2 to TRBJ1-2, with 8 bases identical to TRBD1. This CDR3 region has 13 residues. Germline-derived CDR1 and CDR2 are SGHTA and FQGNSA. The junction had 3 bases not matched to a gene; V was cut back by 1 base and J by 8 bases. As DNA, the CDR3 is TGTGCCAGCAGCTTAGTCAGGGGGCGAGGCTACACCTTC. This encodes CASSLVRGRGYTF.

The J gene is TRBJ1-1, the V gene TRBV2; tentatively, D is TRBD1 (6 bases). CDR1 and CDR2 (germline): SNHLY, FYNNEI. V lost 7 bases, J lost 1 base, and 13 bases lay in between. The CDR3 spans 14 residues. In DNA form, the CDR3 reads TGTGCCAGCAAACAGACAGGCCAGAACACTGAAGCTTTCTTT. Amino acids: CASKQTGQNTEAFF.

This sequence joins TRBV11-3 and TRBJ2-7, with a possible D match to TRBD1 (6 bases). Germline CDR1 and CDR2: SGHNT and YENEEA. V dropped 4 bases and J dropped 7 bases, with 8 bases sitting between them. This CDR3 contains 11 residues. CDR3 nucleotide sequence: TGTGCCAGCAGCTCAGGGACAGAGCAGTACTTC. Protein sequence: CASSSGTEQYF.

This rearrangement joins TRBV5-4 to TRBJ2-1; TRBD2 aligns across 10 bases. Germline V gene lookup returns CDR1 SGHNT and CDR2 YYREEE (reference sequence). V shed 0 bases, J shed 7 bases, and the junction held 7 bases outside the gene matches. This CDR3 is built from 16 residues. The CDR3 reads CASSLGVLAGRNEQFF. CDR3 coding DNA: TGTGCCAGCAGCTTGGGGGTACTAGCGGGGAGGAATGAGCAGTTCTTC.

This sequence joins TRBV29-1 and TRBJ2-7, with 7 bases fitting TRBD1. The V and J ends lost 6 bases and 4 bases, in that order; junction bases with no gene match: 12. The V gene's germline CDR1 is SQVTM and CDR2 ANQGSEA. This CDR3 has 14 amino acids. CDR3 protein: CSVPPETGHYEQYF. The CDR3 DNA is TGCAGCGTCCCTCCGGAGACAGGGCATTACGAGCAGTACTTC.